The clone carrying this T cell receptor beta chain occurred many times. Its antigen is currently unknown. This record comes from a study of human T cells and chemical hapten exposure. In the study overall: Patients' scalps got diphenylcyclopropenone weekly throughout the approximately 25-week study.

There are 11 residues in the CDR3. Germline V CDR1 and CDR2: SGHDN, FVKESK. V lost 1 base to trimming and J lost 5 bases, with 3 bases between them. TCRdb re-derived calls from the RACE reads in MiXCR, one entry per CDR3 protein. The profile shows 330,000 or so distinct CDR3 sequences, 6% to 7% of them singletons. Documented time point: patch test 2, 6 weeks after DPC sensitization. Regarding treatment: therapeutic diphenylcyclopropenone sensitization with weekly scalp DPC. Alopecia patients, 18 to 70 years old and DPC-suitable, served as donors. Study conclusions and caveats: As patch test score rose, PT1 expanded TCR counts tended to rise as well.

The V and J genes are TRBV14 and TRBJ2-7; D is unresolved. The input for sequencing was whole blood, taken in connection with sensitization to the hapten diphenylcyclopropenone (DPC). This TCR came from a woman younger than 30 with alopecia areata. Some clones in this sample may be carry-over from other donors' samples. CDR3 sequence reads: CASSQAHEQYF. CDR3 bases: TGTGCCAGCAGCCAAGCCCACGAGCAGTACTTC.